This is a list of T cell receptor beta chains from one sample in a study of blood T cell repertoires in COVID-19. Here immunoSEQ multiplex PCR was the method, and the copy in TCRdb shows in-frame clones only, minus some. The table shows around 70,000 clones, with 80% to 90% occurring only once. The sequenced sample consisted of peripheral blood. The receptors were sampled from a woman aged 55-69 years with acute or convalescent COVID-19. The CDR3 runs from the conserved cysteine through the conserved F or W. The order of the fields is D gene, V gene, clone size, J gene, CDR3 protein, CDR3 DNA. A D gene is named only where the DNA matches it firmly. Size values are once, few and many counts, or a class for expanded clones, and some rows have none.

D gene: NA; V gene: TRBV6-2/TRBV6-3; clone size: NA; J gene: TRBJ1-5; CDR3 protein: CASSYYRTSNQPQHF; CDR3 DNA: TGTGCCAGCAGTTACTACAGGACTAGCAATCAGCCCCAGCATTTT
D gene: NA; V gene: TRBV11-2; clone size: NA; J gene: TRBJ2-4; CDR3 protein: CASSGRGEALAKNIQYF; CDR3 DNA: TGTGCCAGCAGCGGGAGGGGGGAAGCCTTGGCCAAAAACATTCAGTACTTC
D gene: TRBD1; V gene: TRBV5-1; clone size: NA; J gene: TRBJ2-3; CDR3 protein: CASSPWDRGADTQYF; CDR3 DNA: TGCGCCAGCAGCCCCTGGGACAGGGGGGCAGATACGCAGTATTTT
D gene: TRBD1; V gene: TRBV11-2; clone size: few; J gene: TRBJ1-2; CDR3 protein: CASSTGQSFYGYTF; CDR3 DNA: TGTGCCAGCAGCACGGGACAGTCGTTCTATGGCTACACCTTC
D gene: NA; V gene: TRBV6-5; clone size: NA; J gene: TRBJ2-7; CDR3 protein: CASSLTRVSYEQYF; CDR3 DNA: TGTGCCAGCAGTCTAACTAGAGTCTCCTACGAGCAGTACTTC
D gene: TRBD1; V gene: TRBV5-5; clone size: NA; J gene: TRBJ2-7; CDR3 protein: CASSYRDRVGSEQYF; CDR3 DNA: TGTGCCAGCAGCTACCGGGACAGGGTAGGTTCCGAGCAGTACTTC
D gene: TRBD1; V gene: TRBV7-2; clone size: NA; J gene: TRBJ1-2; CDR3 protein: CASSFRTGEGYGYTF; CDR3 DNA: TGTGCCAGCAGCTTCCGGACAGGGGAGGGGTATGGCTACACCTTC
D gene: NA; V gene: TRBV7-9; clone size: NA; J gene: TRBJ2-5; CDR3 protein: CASSLEGPAGRETQYF; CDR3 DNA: TGTGCCAGCAGCTTAGAGGGTCCGGCGGGGCGAGAGACCCAGTACTTC
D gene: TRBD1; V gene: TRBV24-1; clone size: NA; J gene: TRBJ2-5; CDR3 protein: CATSDDSGQGGQETQYF; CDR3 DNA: TGTGCCACCAGTGATGATTCCGGACAGGGTGGGCAAGAGACCCAGTACTTC
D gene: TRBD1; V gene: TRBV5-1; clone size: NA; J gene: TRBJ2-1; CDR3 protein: CASSPSRDRAYNEQFF; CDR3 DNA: TGCGCCAGCAGCCCTTCCCGGGACAGGGCCTACAATGAGCAGTTCTTC
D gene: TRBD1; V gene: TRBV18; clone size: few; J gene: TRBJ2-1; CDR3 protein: CASSLTTGIYEQFF; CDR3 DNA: TGTGCCAGCTCACTAACGACAGGGATATATGAGCAGTTCTTC
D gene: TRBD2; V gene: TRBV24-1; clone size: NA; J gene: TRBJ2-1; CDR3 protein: CATSDPSGGALSYNEQFF; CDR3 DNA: TGTGCCACCAGTGATCCCAGCGGGGGGGCCCTTTCCTACAATGAGCAGTTCTTC
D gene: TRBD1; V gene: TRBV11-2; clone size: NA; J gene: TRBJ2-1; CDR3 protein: CASSPGTGGNEQFF; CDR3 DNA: TGTGCCAGCAGCCCCGGGACAGGGGGCAATGAGCAGTTCTTC
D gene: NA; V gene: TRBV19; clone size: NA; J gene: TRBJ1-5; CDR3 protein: CASSIGGAGQPQHF; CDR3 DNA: TGTGCCAGTAGTATCGGAGGGGCTGGGCAGCCCCAGCATTTT
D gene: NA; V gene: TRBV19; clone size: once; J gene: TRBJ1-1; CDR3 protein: CASNPIDRLNTEAFF; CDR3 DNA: TGTGCCAGTAACCCCATAGACAGGTTGAACACTGAAGCTTTCTTT
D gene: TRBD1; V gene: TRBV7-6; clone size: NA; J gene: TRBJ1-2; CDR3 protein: CASSEKQGAQFGYTF; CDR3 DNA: TGTGCCAGCAGCGAGAAACAGGGGGCGCAGTTTGGCTACACCTTC
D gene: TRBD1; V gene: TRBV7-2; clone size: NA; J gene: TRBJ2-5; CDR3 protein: CASSSLRQGEETQYF; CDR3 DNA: TGTGCCAGCAGCTCCCTTCGACAGGGCGAAGAGACCCAGTACTTC
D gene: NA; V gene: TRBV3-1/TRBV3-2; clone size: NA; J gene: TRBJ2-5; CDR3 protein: CASRGAFVDSYRETQYF; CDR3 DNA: TGTGCCAGCAGAGGGGCCTTTGTTGACTCCTATAGGGAGACCCAGTACTTC
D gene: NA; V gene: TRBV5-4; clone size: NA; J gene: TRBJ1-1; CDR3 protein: CASSPGGQGRNTEAFF; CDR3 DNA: TGTGCCAGCAGCCCGGGGGGGCAGGGGAGAAACACTGAAGCTTTCTTT
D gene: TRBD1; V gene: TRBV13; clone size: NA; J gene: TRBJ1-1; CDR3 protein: CASSKTGDVTEAFF; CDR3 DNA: TGTGCCAGCAGCAAGACAGGGGATGTGACTGAAGCTTTCTTT
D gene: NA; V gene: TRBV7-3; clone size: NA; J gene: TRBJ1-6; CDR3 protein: CASSLFRTANSPLHF; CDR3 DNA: TGTGCCAGCAGCTTATTTAGGACAGCCAATTCACCCCTCCACTTT
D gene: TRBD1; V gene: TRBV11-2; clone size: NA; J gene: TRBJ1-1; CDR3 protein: CASSLMGTGGVNTEAFF; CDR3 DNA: TGTGCCAGCAGCTTGATGGGGACAGGGGGCGTGAACACTGAAGCTTTCTTT
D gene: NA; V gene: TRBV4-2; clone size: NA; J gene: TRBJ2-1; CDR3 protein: CASSQSSSRPYNEQFF; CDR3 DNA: TGTGCCAGCAGCCAATCTTCTAGCCGTCCGTACAATGAGCAGTTCTTC
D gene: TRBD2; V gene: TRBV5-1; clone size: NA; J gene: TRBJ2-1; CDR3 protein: CASSSNLAGVNEQFF; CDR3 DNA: TGCGCCAGCAGCTCGAACCTAGCGGGGGTCAATGAGCAGTTCTTC